These 19 T cell receptor beta chains originate from one sample sequenced in a study of blood T cell repertoires in COVID-19. Sequenced by immunoSEQ multiplex PCR; TCRdb stores in-frame clones only, minus some. The sample consists of 350,000 to 450,000 clones, around 89% of them appearing once. Sequenced material: peripheral blood. These receptors were collected from a woman in her 40s with COVID-19, enrolled during active disease.

The chain joins TRBV14 to TRBJ2-5; the match to TRBD2 covers 8 bases. Germline V gene data show CDR1 as SGHDN and CDR2 as FVKESK. This CDR3 spans 15 amino acids. Trimming at V came to 4 bases and at J to 2 bases, leaving 6 bases not matched to a gene. The CDR3: CASSPIAGTQETQYF. In nucleotides, the CDR3 is TGTGCCAGCAGCCCTATAGCGGGGACACAAGAGACCCAGTACTTC. Together with reference TRBV14 and TRBJ2-5, the CDR3 gives the full variable domain: EAGVTQFPSHSVIEKGQTVTLRCDPISGHDNLYWYRRVMGKEIKFLLHFVKESKQDESGMPNNRFLAERTGGTYSTLKVQPAELEDSGVYFCASSPIAGTQETQYFGPGTRLLVL.

The chain carries TRBV6-5 and TRBJ2-7; 8 bases map to TRBD1. The CDR3 covers 15 residues. Germline CDR1 is MNHEY and CDR2 is SVGAGI. Germline trimming cut 8 bases from V and 0 bases from J; bases unmatched to any gene: 9. The CDR3 spells CASEGTGTGSYEQYF. CDR3 coding DNA: TGTGCCAGCGAAGGAACCGGGACAGGCTCCTACGAGCAGTACTTC.

This chain joins TRBV12-3 or TRBV12-4 and TRBJ2-7, with a tentative D call TRBD1 (5 bases). Trimming cost V 4 bases and J 4 bases, with 8 bases left between them. This CDR3 spans 12 amino acids. The CDR3 DNA is TGTGCCAGCAGTTGGGGCCCTTACGAGCAGTACTTC. It specifies CASSWGPYEQYF.

The table lists this clone with a count of one. The rearrangement links TRBV19 to TRBJ1-3; a weak D match, TRBD1 (6 bases). V was shortened by 5 bases and J by 3 bases, with 11 bases between the two germline ends. CDR1 and CDR2 from the germline V gene are LNHDA and SQIVND (reference sequence). The CDR3 consists of 14 residues. CDR3 amino acids: CASSAGAYGNTIYF. The CDR3 DNA is TGTGCCAGTAGTGCAGGGGCATATGGAAACACCATATATTTT.

V is TRBV7-9 and J is TRBJ2-7; TRBD2 is a possible D gene (5 bases). The ends were cut back, 8 bases at V and 6 bases at J, with 14 bases in the middle. The CDR3 contains 12 residues. Germline values: CDR1 SEHNR, CDR2 FQNEAQ (reference sequence). CDR3 protein: CASGGSLLEQYF. For the CDR3, the DNA is TGTGCCAGCGGAGGTAGTCTTCTCGAGCAGTACTTC.

The gene calls are TRBV7-2 and TRBJ2-1; 12 bases agree with TRBD2. V dropped 5 bases and J dropped 8; count of bases not matched to a gene: 7. Germline V gene lookup returns CDR1 SGHTA and CDR2 FQGNSA. The CDR3 is made up of 15 amino acids. In DNA form, the CDR3 reads TGTGCCAGCAGCAAGCTAGCGGGGGGGCAGGATGAGCAGTTCTTC. Its protein product is CASSKLAGGQDEQFF.

The rearrangement joins TRBV15 to TRBJ1-3; D is possibly TRBD1 (5 bases). The CDR3 spans 15 residues. Germline V gene data show CDR1 as LNHNV and CDR2 as YYDKDF (reference sequence). V lost 1 base and J lost 9, with 16 bases in between. DNA of the CDR3: TGTGCCACCAGCAGAGGACACGCAGGGTACGGCACCATATATTTT. Amino acid sequence: CATSRGHAGYGTIYF. The entire variable domain, with the rest obtained from reference TRBV15 and TRBJ1-3, is as follows: DAMVIQNPRYQVTQFGKPVTLSCSQTLNHNVMYWYQQKSSQAPKLLFHYYDKDFNNEADTPDNFQSRRPNTSFCFLDIRSPGLGDTAMYLCATSRGHAGYGTIYFGEGSWLTVV.

The genes are TRBV4-2 and TRBJ2-7; TRBD2 aligns across 9 bases. Germline trimming cut 0 bases from V and 2 bases from J; bases unmatched to any gene: 2. Germline CDR1 LGHNA, CDR2 YNFKEQ. The CDR3 extends over 15 amino acids. The CDR3 is CASSQEERGAYEQYF. In DNA, the CDR3 is TGTGCCAGCAGCCAAGAGGAGCGGGGGGCCTACGAGCAGTACTTC.

This clone has a single count. The V and J genes are TRBV20-1 and TRBJ1-1, with unresolved D. Trimming took 3 bases from V and 11 from J, leaving 25 bases between them. Germline assignment: CDR1 DFQATT and CDR2 SNEGSKA (reference sequence). This CDR3 is 15 amino acids long. The CDR3 here is CSASPVRQRPTGAFF. The DNA of the CDR3 is TGCAGTGCTAGTCCGGTTCGGCAGCGTCCTACTGGGGCTTTCTTT.

The rearrangement uses TRBV4-1 and TRBJ2-7; D is ambiguous. Per germline, CDR1 MGHRA and CDR2 YSYEKL. The CDR3 is 14 amino acids. The ends were cut back, 1 base at V and 1 base at J, with 8 bases in the middle. The CDR3 here is CASSQVQQSYEQYF. CDR3 DNA: TGCGCCAGCAGCCAAGTTCAACAGTCCTACGAGCAGTACTTC.

The chain couples TRBV5-1 to TRBJ1-1, with 7 bases fitting TRBD1. The germline V gene encodes CDR1 SGHRS and CDR2 YFSETQ. The junction had 2 bases not matched to a gene; V was cut back by 2 bases and J by 1 base. This CDR3 has 14 residues. This CDR3 is CASSLQGRNTEAFF. DNA of the CDR3: TGCGCCAGCAGCTTACAGGGGAGGAACACTGAAGCTTTCTTT.

The V gene is TRBV4-1, the J gene TRBJ1-6; 7 bases align to TRBD1. Trimming at V came to 2 bases and at J to 8 bases, leaving 12 bases not matched to a gene. The CDR3 spans 17 residues. Germline CDR1 MGHRA, CDR2 YSYEKL. CDR3 in DNA: TGCGCCAGCAGCCAAACCTCAGGACAGGTACTTCATTCACCCCTCCACTTT. It yields the protein CASSQTSGQVLHSPLHF.

The chain recombines TRBV6-5 with TRBJ2-7; 8 bases are shared with TRBD2. After removal of 6 bases from V and 6 bases from J, the junction contained 13 bases not matched to a gene. The CDR3 sequence is 15 residues long. Germline CDR1 reads MNHEY; CDR2 reads SVGAGI. The CDR3 nucleotides read TGTGCCAGCAGCTACATGTCAGCGGGAGAGGTCGAGCAGTACTTC. Translating it yields CASSYMSAGEVEQYF.

CDR3 region: CASGLVPSGTSYEQYF. CDR3 DNA: TGTGCTAGTGGTTTGGTACCTAGCGGGACCTCCTACGAGCAGTACTTC. V gene TRBV12-5 combines with J gene TRBJ2-7; the match to TRBD2 covers 9 bases. This CDR3 is 16 amino acids long. V trimming: 0 bases; J trimming: 0 bases; junction bases outside the gene matches: 3. Looked up from germline, CDR1 is LGHNT and CDR2 is FRNRAP.

This clone was recorded only once. The V call is TRBV3-1 (or the pseudogene TRBV3-2), the J call TRBJ1-5; D perhaps matches TRBD1 (6 bases). Trimming pared 1 base from V and 6 bases from J, leaving 16 bases between. Per germline, CDR1 LGHDT and CDR2 YNNKEL (reference sequence). The CDR3 consists of 16 residues. CDR3 coding DNA: TGTGCCAGCAGCCAAGTGGGGGCAGGGAGGGGTCAGCCCCAGCATTTT. Amino acids: CASSQVGAGRGQPQHF.

The chain joins TRBV7-9 to TRBJ1-4, with D uncertain. The V gene lost 8 bases and the J gene lost 6 bases, with 16 bases spanning the gap. The germline gives CDR1 SEHNR, CDR2 FQNEAQ (reference sequence). CDR3 length equals 14 residues. In nucleotides, the CDR3 is TGTGCCAGCGGCGCGGGGATTTACGATGAAAAACTGTTTTTT. Translating gives CASGAGIYDEKLFF.

The chain has TRBV18 and TRBJ1-3; unclear D gene. Germline CDR1 and CDR2: KGHSH and LQKENI. Trimming stripped 4 bases from V and 4 bases from J, with 14 bases between. There are 15 residues in the CDR3. The CDR3 nucleotides are TGTGCCAGCTCACTACTCCGGGATCTCGGAAACACCATATATTTT. This gives the protein CASSLLRDLGNTIYF. The full variable domain, its missing parts supplied by reference TRBV18 and TRBJ1-3, is NAGVMQNPRHLVRRRGQEARLRCSPMKGHSHVYWYRQLPEEGLKFMVYLQKENIIDESGMPKERFSAEFPKEGPSILRIQQVVRGDSAAYFCASSLLRDLGNTIYFGEGSWLTVV.

The CDR3 sequence is CASSVDGRTASQETQYF. CDR3 coding DNA: TGTGCCAGCAGCGTAGATGGTCGTACCGCGAGCCAAGAGACCCAGTACTTC. This sequence joins TRBV9 and TRBJ2-5; D gene unclear. V was cut by 0 bases and J by 1 base, with 16 bases left in between. Germline-derived CDR1 and CDR2 are SGDLS and YYNGEE. The CDR3 is 17 amino acids.

This clone was picked up one time. The genes are TRBV18 and TRBJ1-1, with a weak D call TRBD1 (5 bases). With 0 bases removed from V and 3 bases from J, the gap between germline ends came to 11 bases. Per the germline V gene, CDR1 is KGHSH and CDR2 is LQKENI. CDR3 length equals 15 residues. This chain's CDR3 is CASSPPNRRDTEAFF. DNA for the CDR3: TGTGCCAGCTCACCACCGAACAGGAGGGACACTGAAGCTTTCTTT. The full variable domain, its missing parts supplied by reference TRBV18 and TRBJ1-1, is NAGVMQNPRHLVRRRGQEARLRCSPMKGHSHVYWYRQLPEEGLKFMVYLQKENIIDESGMPKERFSAEFPKEGPSILRIQQVVRGDSAAYFCASSPPNRRDTEAFFGQGTRLTVV.